This TCR beta chain was retrieved from a study of blood T cell repertoires in COVID-19. Study in general: Sites across the United States, Italy and Spain contributed samples from acute and convalescent COVID-19. PBMCs, B-cell-depleted T cells, or T cells provided the cDNA or gDNA that made up the material.

Original handling: Estimation of nucleated cell counts was performed using reference gene primer amplification. Clones were sequenced by immunoSEQ multiplex PCR, and TCRdb holds only the in-frame ones, with some missing. V, J and clone size derive from that table, while D and trimming were established from the DNA sequence. The sample yields 25,000 to 35,000 clones, approximately 86% seen once. Trimming stripped 3 bases from V and 6 bases from J, with 12 bases between. The CDR3 contains 13 residues. CDR1 LGHNT and CDR2 FRNRAP come from the germline V gene. This receptor was identified in a human donor in a cohort sampled during active COVID-19. Sample: peripheral blood. The chain joins TRBV12-5 to TRBJ2-7; weak D call: TRBD1 (5 bases). DNA for the CDR3: TGTGCTAGTGGTTTAGGAGCAGGGCCCGAGCAGTACTTC. Translation gives CASGLGAGPEQYF. The whole variable domain, filled in from reference TRBV12-5 and TRBJ2-7, reads DARVTQTPRHKVTEMGQEVTMRCQPILGHNTVFWYRQTMMQGLELLAYFRNRAPLDDSGMPKDRFSAEMPDATLATLKIQPSEPRDSAVYFCASGLGAGPEQYFGPGTRLTVT.